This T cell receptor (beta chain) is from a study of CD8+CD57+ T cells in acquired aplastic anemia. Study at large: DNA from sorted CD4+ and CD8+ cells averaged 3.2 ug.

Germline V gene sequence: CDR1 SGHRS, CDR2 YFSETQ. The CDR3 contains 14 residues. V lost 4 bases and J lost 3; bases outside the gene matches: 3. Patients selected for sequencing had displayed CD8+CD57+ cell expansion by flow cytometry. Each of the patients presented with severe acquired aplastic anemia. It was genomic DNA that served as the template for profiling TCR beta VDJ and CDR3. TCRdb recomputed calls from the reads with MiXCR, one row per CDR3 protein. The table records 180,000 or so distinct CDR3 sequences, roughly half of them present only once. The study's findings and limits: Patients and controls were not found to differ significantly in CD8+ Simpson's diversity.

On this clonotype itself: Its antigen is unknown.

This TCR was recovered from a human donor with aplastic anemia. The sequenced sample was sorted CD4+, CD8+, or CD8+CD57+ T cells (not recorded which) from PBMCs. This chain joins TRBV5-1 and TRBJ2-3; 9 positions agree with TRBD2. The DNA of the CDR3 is TGCGCCAGCAGCCCCCTAGCGGGAACAGATACGCAGTATTTT. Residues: CASSPLAGTDTQYF.